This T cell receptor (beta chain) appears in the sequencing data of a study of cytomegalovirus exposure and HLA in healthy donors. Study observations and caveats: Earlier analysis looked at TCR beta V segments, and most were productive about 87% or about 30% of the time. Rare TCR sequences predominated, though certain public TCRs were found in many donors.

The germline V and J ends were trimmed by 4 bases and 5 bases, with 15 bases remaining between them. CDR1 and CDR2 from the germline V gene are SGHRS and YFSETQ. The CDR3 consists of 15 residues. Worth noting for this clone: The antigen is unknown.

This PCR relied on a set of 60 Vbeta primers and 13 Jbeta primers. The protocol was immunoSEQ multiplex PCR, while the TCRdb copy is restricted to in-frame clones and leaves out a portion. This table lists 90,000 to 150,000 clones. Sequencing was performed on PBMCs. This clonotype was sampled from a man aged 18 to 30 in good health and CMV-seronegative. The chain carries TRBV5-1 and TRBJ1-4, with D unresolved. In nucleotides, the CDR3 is TGCGCCAGCAGCACCTGGAGCGGAAAAAATGAAAAACTGTTTTTT. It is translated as CASSTWSGKNEKLFF. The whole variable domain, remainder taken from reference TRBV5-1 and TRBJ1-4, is KAGVTQTPRYLIKTRGQQVTLSCSPISGHRSVSWYQQTPGQGLQFLFEYFSETQRNKGNFPGRFSGRQFSNSRSEMNVSTLELGDSALYLCASSTWSGKNEKLFFGSGTQLSVL.